These T cell receptor beta chains were read from a single sample in a study of technical replicates of blood from a handful of donors. Only in-frame clones appear in the TCRdb table, and some are missing; sequencing was by immunoSEQ multiplex PCR. The sample lists about 89,000 clones, over 85% occurring once. Sequencing was performed on T cells isolated from PBMCs. The receptor set was obtained from a human donor in good health. The CDR3 runs from the conserved cysteine through the conserved F or W. D genes are given only for firm matches. Expanded clones get a size class; other rows say once, few or many, or leave the size out.

size: -; D: TRBD1; length: 15; V: TRBV6-5; J: TRBJ2-7; DNA: TGTGCCAGCAGTTACGCGGGACAGGGCGAGTACGAGCAGTACTTC; CDR3: CASSYAGQGEYEQYF
size: -; D: -; length: 15; V: TRBV6-4; J: TRBJ2-1; DNA: TGTGCCAGCAGTGACGCGGCGGGTTCCTACAATGAGCAGTTCTTC; CDR3: CASSDAAGSYNEQFF
size: -; D: TRBD2; length: 15; V: TRBV6-6; J: TRBJ2-1; DNA: TGTGCCAGCACCATAGCGGGGGGCTCCTACAATGAGCAGTTCTTC; CDR3: CASTIAGGSYNEQFF
size: -; D: -; length: 15; V: TRBV7-9; J: TRBJ2-7; DNA: TGTGCCATCGTTGACCAGCGCACTAGCTCCTACGAGCAGTACTTC; CDR3: CAIVDQRTSSYEQYF
size: -; D: -; length: 15; V: TRBV14; J: TRBJ1-4; DNA: TGTGCCAGCAGCCAAGTGGGGCAGGGGAATGAAAAACTGTTTTTT; CDR3: CASSQVGQGNEKLFF
size: -; D: TRBD1; length: 15; V: TRBV2; J: TRBJ1-1; DNA: TGTGCCAGCAGTGCTTTCCAGGGGGCCAGCACTGAAGCTTTCTTT; CDR3: CASSAFQGASTEAFF
size: -; D: TRBD2; length: 16; V: TRBV11-2; J: TRBJ2-1; DNA: TGTGCCAGCAGCGAAATGTTGCGGGGGTTCTACAATGAGCAGTTCTTC; CDR3: CASSEMLRGFYNEQFF
size: -; D: TRBD1; length: 11; V: TRBV7-3; J: TRBJ1-2; DNA: TGTGCCAGCAGCTCCGGGACAGTTTACACCTTC; CDR3: CASSSGTVYTF
size: -; D: TRBD1; length: 12; V: TRBV29-1; J: TRBJ1-3; DNA: TGCAGCGTCTGGACAGGGGGAAACACCATATATTTT; CDR3: CSVWTGGNTIYF
size: -; D: -; length: 13; V: TRBV30; J: TRBJ2-2; DNA: TGTGCCTGGACGGGGTTGTACACCGGGGAGCTGTTTTTT; CDR3: CAWTGLYTGELFF
size: once; D: TRBD2; length: 16; V: TRBV5-1; J: TRBJ2-5; DNA: TGCGCCAGCAGACCTAGCGGGGCCATCCCTCAAGAGACCCAGTACTTC; CDR3: CASRPSGAIPQETQYF
size: -; D: TRBD1; length: 15; V: TRBV6-6; J: TRBJ1-1; DNA: TGTGCCAGCAACAGGGACAGGGGAATGAACACTGAAGCTTTCTTT; CDR3: CASNRDRGMNTEAFF
size: -; D: TRBD1; length: 16; V: TRBV19; J: TRBJ1-2; DNA: TGTGCCACCCGAGGCCCGGGACAGGGGGGTCCGTATGGCTACACCTTC; CDR3: CATRGPGQGGPYGYTF
size: -; D: TRBD1; length: 15; V: TRBV10-2; J: TRBJ2-1; DNA: TGCGCCAGCAGAGCAGGGACAGCAGAACGGAATGAGCAGTTCTTC; CDR3: CASRAGTAERNEQFF
size: -; D: TRBD2; length: 17; V: TRBV4-1; J: TRBJ2-3; DNA: TGCGCCAGCAGCCAATTTGTGGGGGGAGGGACCACAGATACGCAGTATTTT; CDR3: CASSQFVGGGTTDTQYF
size: -; D: TRBD2; length: 15; V: TRBV7-2; J: TRBJ2-1; DNA: TGTGCCAGCAGTTCCGGGACTAGCTTTTACAATGAGCAGTTCTTC; CDR3: CASSSGTSFYNEQFF
size: -; D: -; length: 14; V: TRBV29-1; J: TRBJ2-1; DNA: TGCAGCGCCAGACTAGGGCCCTTCAACGATGAGCAGTTCTTC; CDR3: CSARLGPFNDEQFF
size: -; D: TRBD1; length: 14; V: TRBV6-5; J: TRBJ2-7; DNA: TGTGCCAGCACCAAACCGGGACAGTCCTACGAGCAGTACTTC; CDR3: CASTKPGQSYEQYF
size: -; D: TRBD1; length: 13; V: TRBV5-1; J: TRBJ2-5; DNA: TGCGCCAGCAGCTTTGACAGGGGGGAGACCCAGTACTTC; CDR3: CASSFDRGETQYF